This T cell receptor (beta chain) was retrieved from a study of blood T cell repertoires in COVID-19. The overall study: COVID-19 samples collected from the United States, Italy and Spain covered acute and convalescent phases.

In the original workflow: Estimated nucleated cell counts came from reference gene primer amplification. Assay: immunoSEQ multiplex PCR; the TCRdb copy retains only in-frame clones and omits some. That table furnishes V, J and clone size, whereas the DNA furnished D and trimming. The top ten hold less than 2.5% of the sample, which has around 250,000 clones, 70% to 90% seen once. CDR1 is MGHDK and CDR2 is SYGVNS in the germline V gene. V shed 6 bases, J shed 4 bases, and the junction held 6 bases outside the gene matches. The length of the CDR3 is 15 residues. The chain carries TRBV25-1 and TRBJ2-1; 10 bases are shared with TRBD2. Source material: PBMCs or T cells enriched from blood (not recorded which). The sequence was obtained from a woman between 50 and 59 years old who had recovered from COVID-19. This chain's CDR3 is CASSGSGRVYNEQFF. The CDR3, as DNA: TGTGCCAGCAGCGGAAGCGGGAGGGTATACAATGAGCAGTTCTTC.